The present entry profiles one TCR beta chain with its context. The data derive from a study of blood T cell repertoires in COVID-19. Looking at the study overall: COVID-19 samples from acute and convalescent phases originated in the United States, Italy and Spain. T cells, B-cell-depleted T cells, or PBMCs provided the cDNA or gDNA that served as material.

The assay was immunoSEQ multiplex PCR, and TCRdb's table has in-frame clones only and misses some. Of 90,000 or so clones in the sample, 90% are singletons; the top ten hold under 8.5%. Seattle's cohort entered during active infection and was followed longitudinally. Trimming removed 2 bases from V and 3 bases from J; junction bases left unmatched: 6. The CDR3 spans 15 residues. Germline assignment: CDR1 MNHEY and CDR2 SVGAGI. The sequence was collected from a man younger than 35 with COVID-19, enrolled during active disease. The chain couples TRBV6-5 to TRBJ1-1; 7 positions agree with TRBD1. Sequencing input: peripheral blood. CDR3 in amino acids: CASSYVRGLDTEAFF. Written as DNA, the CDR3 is TGTGCCAGCAGTTACGTAAGGGGGCTTGACACTGAAGCTTTCTTT.